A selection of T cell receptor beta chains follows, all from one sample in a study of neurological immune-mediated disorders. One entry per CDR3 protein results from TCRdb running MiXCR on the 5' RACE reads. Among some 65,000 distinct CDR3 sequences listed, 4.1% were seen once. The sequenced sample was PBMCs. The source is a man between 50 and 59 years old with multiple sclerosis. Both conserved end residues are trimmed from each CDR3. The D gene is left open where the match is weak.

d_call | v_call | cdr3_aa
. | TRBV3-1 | ASSQQETQY
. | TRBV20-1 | SARQGKITEAF
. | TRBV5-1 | ANLGRVRDQPQN
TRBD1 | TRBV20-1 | SATGQGPADTQY
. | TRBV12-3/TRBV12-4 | ASRSGVSTEAF
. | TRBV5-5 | ASSHHTGNRNTEAF
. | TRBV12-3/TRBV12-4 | ASRESDTQY
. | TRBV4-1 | ASSQDLRAGYEQY
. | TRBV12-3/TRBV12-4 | ASSSRLTSSSYNEQF
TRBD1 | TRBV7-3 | ASSWDRDSAEAF
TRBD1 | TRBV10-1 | ASSESGTGTDTQY
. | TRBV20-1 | SARGRAEAF
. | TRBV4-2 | ASSQVTRNQPQH
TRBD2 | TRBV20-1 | SASRDYEETQY
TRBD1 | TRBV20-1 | SGGQGTYEQY
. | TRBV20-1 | SARDKARGWQDNEQF
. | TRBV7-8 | ASNLLFDQPQH
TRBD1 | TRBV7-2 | ASSLSGTGNEQY
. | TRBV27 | AFKGALH
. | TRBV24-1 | ATSESWGSNQPQN
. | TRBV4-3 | ASSQNEGQPQH
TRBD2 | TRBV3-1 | ASSLSGATDTQY
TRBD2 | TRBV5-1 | ASSGLLATPNTGELF
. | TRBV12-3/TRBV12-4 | ASSFTAMNTEAF
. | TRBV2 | ASSEGLIGDTQY
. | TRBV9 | ASSVEPAANTEAF
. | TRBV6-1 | ASSDGTGVKTLLRNQPQH
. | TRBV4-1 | ASSQDPSGSNEKLF
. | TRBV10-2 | ASRPRGEGNQPQH
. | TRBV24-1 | ATSDFGRVNTGELF
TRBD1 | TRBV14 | ANSLLDRPNTEAF
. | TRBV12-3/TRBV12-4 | ASSLVPGTDTQY
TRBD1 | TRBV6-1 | ASESGGSFYEQY
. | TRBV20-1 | SARASVEDEQY
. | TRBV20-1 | SARDQQVYEQY
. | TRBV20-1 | SASRRDEQF
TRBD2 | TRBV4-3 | ASSRSGGLAEQY
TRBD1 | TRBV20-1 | SATGTVNSNQPQN
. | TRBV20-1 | SARDQERAYEQY
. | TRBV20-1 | SARDLLSGAGSNSPLH
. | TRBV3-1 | ASSHHNEQF
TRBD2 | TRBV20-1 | SATPGGSYNEQF
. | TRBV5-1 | ASSFQDRSYNEQF
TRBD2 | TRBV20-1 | SATKLAGGNNEQF
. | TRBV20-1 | SARDYVTDNQPQH
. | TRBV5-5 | ASSLDRQGSYNEQF
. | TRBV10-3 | AIRTDNSGNTIY
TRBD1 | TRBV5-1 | ASSQGTEGVNTEAF
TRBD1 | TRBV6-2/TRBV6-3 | ASTTQQGAYEQY
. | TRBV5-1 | ASSTNGAAEAF
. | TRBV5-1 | ASSSVGTDTQY
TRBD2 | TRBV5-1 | ASSYSGGSSWETQY
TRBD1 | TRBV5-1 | ASSPTGGWTEAF
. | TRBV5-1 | ASSLTGRDGEQY
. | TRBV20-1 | SARDSGNTIY
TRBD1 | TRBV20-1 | SASQPGQGVRGYT
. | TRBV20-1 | SATPGQVTEAF